This T cell receptor (beta chain) was captured in a study of regulatory T cells in long-lasting Graves disease (dated by TCRdb to the early 2020s). For the wider study: In the newly diagnosed Graves' disease group, patients had been taking antithyroid drugs for less than 3 months. The study was conducted in China and was registered as a clinical trial. A total of some 33 samples were covered by TCR sequencing, comprising some 13 persistent and roughly 20 newly diagnosed Graves' disease patients. Patients with persistent Graves' disease were compared with patients with newly diagnosed Graves' disease using TCR sequencing and RNA sequencing of peripheral blood.

On this clonotype: No cognate antigen has been identified for it. A read error may explain this, as a much larger clone is one base away.

CDR1 and CDR2, looked up from the germline V gene, are SQVTM and ANQGSEA. V is clipped by 4 bases and J by 8 bases, and the sequence between their germline boundaries is 12 bases long. The CDR3 sequence holds 12 residues, the cysteine and phenylalanine included. Kept here is only the CDR3 DNA, which spans 36 bases and is read in frame from base 1. The method was multiplex PCR. The instrument was an Illumina HiSeq 4000. CDR3 regions were amplified by Arm-PCR with iRepertoire HTBI primers to construct TCR beta libraries. Before sequencing, the PCR products underwent gel purification. Under the source paper's analysis protocol: Gene usage analysis of CDR3 amino acid clonotypes relied on the roughly 60 TRBV and over 13 TRBJ segments identified across samples. COPE and FqMerger were used to merge filtered high-quality paired reads into contigs. BLAST was used to align contigs to IMGT TRBV, TRBD and TRBJ reference genes, and CDR3 was defined according to IMGT. Any clonotype with a frequency above 0.1% was classified as a highly expanded clone. Repertoire diversity was measured by Shannon entropy, and V-J evenness by the Gini coefficient. A clonotype was considered public if more than one individual shared it. Using fastp trimming at Q25 and MiXCR clonotype assembly, TCRdb reanalyzed the public sequencing data and kept in-frame beta chains. CDR3 protein sequences are deduplicated, and each keeps its most common genes and DNA. These V and J calls rely on TCRdb rather than the paper's analysis. For this sample the table gives some 500,000 distinct CDR3 sequences, of which roughly 13% were detected only once. The ten top clones hold approximately 9.3% of the sample.

The time point label for this specimen denotes: newly diagnosed GD, antithyroid drugs for less than 3 months. RNA was extracted from PBMCs in TRIzol for both TCR sequencing and RNA sequencing. The diagnosis of Graves' disease followed American Thyroid Association guidelines. The patients came from an endocrinology department in Xi'an, China. Each patient gave approximately 10 milliliters of peripheral blood, collected in an EDTA anticoagulant tube. Ficoll Paque Plus density gradient separation was used to isolate PBMCs, and no further T cell sorting was performed. An Agilent 2100 Bioanalyzer and agarose gel were used to assess RNA quality, and a NanoDrop 2000 was used to measure RNA concentration. Study-level results and caveats: Compared with newly diagnosed patients, patients with persistent Graves' disease had lower TCR Shannon entropy and fewer highly expanded clones, which suggests clonal expansion. Peripheral blood alone was examined, since thyroid tissue, which constituted the primary lesion, could not be accessed. Sequencing and analysis were limited to the TCR beta chain. Patients with persistent disease shared more public clonotypes (under 3,000) than newly diagnosed patients did (more than 900). TRBV28, TRBJ1-2 and TRBJ2-5 were preferentially used in persistent disease, while TRBV20-1 and TRBJ2-1 were favored in newly diagnosed disease. The authors noted that the small sample size was a limitation that may lower accuracy.

This same sample was also taken into another study, of T cells in Graves' hyperthyroidism and ophthalmopathy. The second study's paper adds: Stable Graves' hyperthyroidism was defined as no progression to ophthalmopathy during 18 months of follow-up. Hyperthyroidism patients were aged 18 to 65 years and newly diagnosed, with disease duration of less than 2 months. Patients with uncontrolled infections, other autoimmune diseases, pregnancy or lactation were excluded. Diagnoses were based on clinical symptoms, serum thyroxine and TRAb, thyroid ultrasound and orbital computed tomography. For the first round of RT-PCR on the TCR CDR3, the HTBI primer set was used together with the Qiagen OneStep RT-PCR kit. Most expanded thyroid clonotypes (frequency above 0.001) were also detected in blood, suggesting blood repertoires may reflect thyroid immune responses. A model built on a 13 V-J signature distinguished ophthalmopathy from stable hyperthyroidism, reaching 87.88% sensitivity and 81.08% specificity in cross-validation and 80%/75% in testing. In validation, the model predicted progression to ophthalmopathy a median of about 5.9 months before onset, with over 60% sensitivity and roughly 77% specificity. A discovery cohort of roughly 100 patients, roughly 43 with Graves' ophthalmopathy and about 60 with stable Graves' hyperthyroidism, was used to find distinguishing TCR V-J signatures. Prospective prediction of ophthalmopathy was tested in an independent validation cohort consisting of some 19 hyperthyroidism patients and 15 or so patients who later progressed to ophthalmopathy. For training and testing, the approximately 92 patients in the discovery cohort were randomly divided in a 7:3 ratio. In addition, the study compared T-cell repertoires in thyroid tissue and in blood from about 6 Graves' hyperthyroidism patients. Once sampling was done, hyperthyroidism patients were given methimazole at a starting dose of 30 mg daily, whereas ophthalmopathy patients were given high-dose intravenous methylprednisolone. Libraries were constructed in a second round of multiplex PCR, after which size selection and purification were performed. Libraries were sequenced paired-end with 100 bp reads on an Illumina HiSeq2000. SOAPnuke was used to process the raw data, with reads discarded if the reads contained adapters or uncalled bases, had a mean Phred below 15, or lacked an exact constant-primer or identifier match. High-quality paired reads were merged with COPE v1.2.5, and unique nucleotide sequences were defined as clonotypes. MiTCR v1.1 was used to align clonotypes to the IMGT TRBV, TRBD and TRBJ reference segments. Analysis was restricted to V-J combinations with a frequency above 0.0001, which covered 99.2% of repertoires. A TCS score was defined as the ratio between F50 (clonal expansion) and ExV (chaos), using BLOSUM62-based TCRdist between CDR3 peptides within each V-J. Welch's t-statistics and random forest reduced roughly 500 V-J features to roughly 13, which were used in a naive Bayes classifier (R e1071). Sample size was not statistically predetermined, and blinding of investigators to group allocation was not performed. According to the paper, TCR Vbeta CDR3 sequencing was carried out on around 140 peripheral blood samples, which came from fewer than 50 ophthalmopathy, around 75 hyperthyroidism and roughly 17 progressor patients.

The chain was built from TRBV29-1 and TRBJ2-1, with TRBD2 perhaps the D gene, on 6 matching bases. This receptor was obtained from a man between 25 and 39 years old with Graves disease. Donor details come from another sample of the same person, matched by shared clones. Source: peripheral blood mononuclear cells (PBMCs), taken at new diagnosis, from a patient treated with antithyroid drugs. The CDR3 has the sequence CSVAGGIDEQFF. The DNA is as follows: TGCAGCGTTGCCGGAGGGATCGATGAGCAGTTCTTC.